This T cell receptor beta chain is drawn from a study of prognosis after radiotherapy for stage I lung cancer. CDR3 length: 15 residues. V was trimmed by 0 bases and J by 1 base, leaving 9 bases between them. Per germline, CDR1 LGHNA and CDR2 YNFKEQ. Study-level points and caveats: Patients with and without metastases reportedly differed in TRBV and TRBJ gene usage frequencies. Shannon entropy after stereotactic body radiation therapy was lower in patients who developed distant metastases. Any tumor specificity that the expanded TCR clones may have had was not determined.

Each of two time points yielded six milliliters of peripheral venous blood. The sample holds one count of this clonotype. Its antigen is as yet unknown. Two-round multiplex PCR, the amplification method, yielded TCR beta CDR3 from genomic DNA. Each TRBV and TRBJ gene had its own primer in the first PCR round. TCRdb fed the multiplex PCR reads into MiXCR, producing one record per CDR3 protein. The profile shows about 31,000 distinct CDR3 sequences, about 42% of them singletons. The sequences come from PBMCs, collected before or after stereotactic body radiation therapy (not recorded which). This TCR was sampled from a donor of 50 years or more with non-small cell lung cancer. J is TRBJ1-2 and V is TRBV4-2; D perhaps matches TRBD1 (6 bases). CDR3: CASSQEGDINYGYTF. In nucleotides, the CDR3 is TGTGCCAGCAGCCAAGAGGGGGACATTAACTATGGCTACACCTTC.